This TCR beta chain was identified in a study of shared clonotypes between healthy human individuals. Data came from immunoSEQ multiplex PCR; TCRdb stores just in-frame clones and leaves some out. This table holds 1.5 million to 2.5 million clones, roughly 94% found once. Study findings and constraints: Clonotype sharing across donors was expected to vary with sequencing depth. Naive CD4 clonotypes were shared across several donors at 4% to 5%.

This CDR3 contains 15 residues. The V segment lost 6 bases and the J segment 10 bases; nucleotides outside the gene matches: 10. Germline assignment: CDR1 LNHDA and CDR2 SQIVND (reference sequence). The naive CD8 population came from CD45RO-negative cells selected for CCR7, without terminally differentiated effector memory CD45RA+ cells. Note on this clone: Its antigen is not known.

The J gene is TRBJ1-6, the V gene TRBV19, with 9 bases lining up with TRBD1. This TCR came from a man between 18 and 29 years old in good health. Sequencing was performed on naive CD8+ T cells sorted from blood. CDR3 protein: CASRSFWTGESPLHF. In DNA form, the CDR3 reads TGTGCCAGTAGATCCTTCTGGACAGGGGAATCACCCCTCCACTTT.